This T cell receptor beta chain is drawn from a study of regulatory T cells in long-lasting Graves disease (dated by TCRdb to the early 2020s). For the study in its entirety: Persistent Graves' disease was defined as antithyroid drug treatment for over 5 years with persistently positive TSH receptor autoantibodies. Persistent Graves' disease patients were compared with newly diagnosed Graves' disease patients by peripheral blood TCR sequencing and RNA sequencing. The study was registered as a clinical trial and conducted in China. A total of approximately 35 samples were covered by TCR sequencing, comprising some 13 persistent and 20 newly diagnosed Graves' disease patients. On average, persistent Graves' disease patients in the clinical cohort had been on antithyroid drugs for eight to twelve years. The paper's findings and limits, for the study overall: The study examined only peripheral blood because the primary lesion, thyroid tissue, could not be accessed. The authors noted that the small sample size was a limitation that may lower accuracy. Patients with persistent disease shared more public clonotypes (around 3,000) than newly diagnosed patients did (966). Lower TCR Shannon entropy and fewer highly expanded clones were observed in persistent Graves' disease patients than in newly diagnosed patients, which suggested clonal expansion. Preferential use of TRBV28, TRBJ1-2 and TRBJ2-5 was observed in persistent disease, whereas TRBV20-1 and TRBJ2-1 were favored in newly diagnosed disease. Sequencing and analysis were restricted to the TCR beta chain.

In the paper's terms, the time point label means: persistent/refractory GD, antithyroid drugs over 5 years with positive TRAb. For both TCR sequencing and RNA sequencing, RNA was extracted from PBMCs using TRIzol. The diagnosis of Graves' disease followed American Thyroid Association guidelines. The patients came from an endocrinology department in Xi'an, China. From each patient, nine milliliters of peripheral blood was collected into an EDTA anticoagulant tube. PBMCs were isolated by Ficoll Paque Plus density gradient separation without further T cell sorting. An Agilent 2100 Bioanalyzer and agarose gel were used to assess RNA quality, and a NanoDrop 2000 was used to measure RNA concentration. The method was multiplex PCR. Sequenced using an Illumina HiSeq 4000. iRepertoire HTBI primers and Arm-PCR amplification of CDR3 regions were used to construct TCR beta libraries. Before sequencing, the PCR products underwent gel purification. For the original study's pipeline: A total of 62 TRBV and about 13 TRBJ segments were identified across samples and were used for gene usage analysis of CDR3 amino acid clonotypes. COPE and FqMerger were used to merge the filtered high-quality paired reads into contigs. BLAST was used to align contigs to the IMGT TRBV, TRBD and TRBJ reference genes, and CDR3 was defined following IMGT. Clonotypes above 0.1% frequency were classified as highly expanded clones. Repertoire diversity was measured by Shannon entropy, and V-J evenness by the Gini coefficient. Clonotypes shared by more than one individual were considered public. TCRdb reprocessed the public reads (quality trimming at Q25 with fastp, clone calling with MiXCR) and kept in-frame beta chains. CDR3 protein duplicates are merged, each entry listing the most common genes and DNA. In this record, the V and J calls reflect TCRdb's handling and not the investigators' own analysis. The sample profile shows roughly 360,000 distinct CDR3 sequences; roughly 24% of them were found once. The ten largest clones add up to 25% to 30% of the sample.

CDR1 and CDR2 (SGDLS, YYNGEE) derive from the germline V gene. Measured from the cysteine to the phenylalanine, the CDR3 is 14 residues long. The entry retains the CDR3 DNA only, 42 bases that are in frame from base 1. V and J are truncated by 0 bases and 6 bases respectively, leaving an intervening sequence of 13 bases. With regard to this clonotype: This receptor's antigen is unknown. Per-base qualities were not stored, and no clone one base away is much larger.

This clonotype was obtained from a middle-aged woman with Graves disease. Donor details come from another sample of the same person, matched by shared clones. The chain is assembled from TRBV9 and TRBJ2-7; the D gene is possibly TRBD1 or TRBD2, each agreeing over 5 bases. Specimen: peripheral blood mononuclear cells (PBMCs), collected when the disease was refractory, from a patient treated with antithyroid drugs. The nucleotide sequence is given as TGTGCCAGCAGCGTAGTAAGTGTTGGGGGCGAGCAGTACTTC. This sequence encodes CASSVVSVGGEQYF.